This TCR beta chain derives from a study of T cells after yellow fever vaccination. Study-wide points: Few clonotypes appeared in both CD4 and CD8 compartments.

The V and J ends lost 2 bases and 2 bases respectively, with 8 bases between them. The CDR3 consists of 14 residues. From germline, CDR1 is ENHRY and CDR2 SYGVKD. As concerns this clonotype: Its specificity is unknown.

A single record per CDR3 protein comes from TCRdb applying MiXCR to the 5' RACE reads. The data hold roughly 400,000 distinct CDR3 sequences, with around a sixth observed a single time. The origin of this receptor is a man younger than 35 who received the YFV17D yellow fever vaccine. Sequencing used PBMCs, obtained before the yellow fever booster vaccination. The chain employs TRBV10-3 and TRBJ2-3; D gene ambiguous. In nucleotides, the CDR3 is TGTGCCATCAGTGAGAGGGTTTCCACAGATACGCAGTATTTT. Translated, it gives CAISERVSTDTQYF.